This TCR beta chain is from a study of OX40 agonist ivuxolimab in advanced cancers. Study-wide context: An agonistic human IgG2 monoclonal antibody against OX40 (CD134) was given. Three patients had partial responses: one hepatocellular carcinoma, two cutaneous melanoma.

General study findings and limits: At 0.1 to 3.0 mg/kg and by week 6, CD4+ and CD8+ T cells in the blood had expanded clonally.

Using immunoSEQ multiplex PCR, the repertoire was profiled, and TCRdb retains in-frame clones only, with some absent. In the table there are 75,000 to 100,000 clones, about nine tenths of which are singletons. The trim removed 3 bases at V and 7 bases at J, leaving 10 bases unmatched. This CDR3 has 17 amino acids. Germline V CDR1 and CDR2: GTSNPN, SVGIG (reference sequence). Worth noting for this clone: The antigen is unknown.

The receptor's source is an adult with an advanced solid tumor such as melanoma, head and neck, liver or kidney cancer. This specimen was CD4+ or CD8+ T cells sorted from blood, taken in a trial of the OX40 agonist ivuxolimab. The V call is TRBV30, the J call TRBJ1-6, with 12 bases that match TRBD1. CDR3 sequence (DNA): TGTGCCTGGAGGGAACGGGACAGGGGGCTTGCGAATTCACCCCTCCACTTT. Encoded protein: CAWRERDRGLANSPLHF. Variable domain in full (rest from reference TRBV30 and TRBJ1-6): SQTIHQWPATLVQPVGSPLSLECTVEGTSNPNLYWYRQAAGRGLQLLFYSVGIGQISSEVPQNLSASRPQDRQFILSSKKLLLSDSGFYLCAWRERDRGLANSPLHFGNGTRLTVT.